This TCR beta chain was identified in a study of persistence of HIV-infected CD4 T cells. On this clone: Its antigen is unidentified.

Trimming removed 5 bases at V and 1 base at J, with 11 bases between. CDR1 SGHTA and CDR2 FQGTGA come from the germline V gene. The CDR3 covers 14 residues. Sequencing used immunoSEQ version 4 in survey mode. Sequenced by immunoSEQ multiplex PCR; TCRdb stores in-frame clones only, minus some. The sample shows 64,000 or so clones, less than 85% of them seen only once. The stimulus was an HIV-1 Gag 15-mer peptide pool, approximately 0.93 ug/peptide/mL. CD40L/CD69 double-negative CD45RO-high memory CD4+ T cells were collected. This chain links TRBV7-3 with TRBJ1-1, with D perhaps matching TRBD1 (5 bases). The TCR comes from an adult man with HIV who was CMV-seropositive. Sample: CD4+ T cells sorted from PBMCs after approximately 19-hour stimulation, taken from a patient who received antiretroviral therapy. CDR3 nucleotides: TGTGCCAGCAGCCCAAACGGGGCGAACACTGAAGCTTTCTTT. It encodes CASSPNGANTEAFF.